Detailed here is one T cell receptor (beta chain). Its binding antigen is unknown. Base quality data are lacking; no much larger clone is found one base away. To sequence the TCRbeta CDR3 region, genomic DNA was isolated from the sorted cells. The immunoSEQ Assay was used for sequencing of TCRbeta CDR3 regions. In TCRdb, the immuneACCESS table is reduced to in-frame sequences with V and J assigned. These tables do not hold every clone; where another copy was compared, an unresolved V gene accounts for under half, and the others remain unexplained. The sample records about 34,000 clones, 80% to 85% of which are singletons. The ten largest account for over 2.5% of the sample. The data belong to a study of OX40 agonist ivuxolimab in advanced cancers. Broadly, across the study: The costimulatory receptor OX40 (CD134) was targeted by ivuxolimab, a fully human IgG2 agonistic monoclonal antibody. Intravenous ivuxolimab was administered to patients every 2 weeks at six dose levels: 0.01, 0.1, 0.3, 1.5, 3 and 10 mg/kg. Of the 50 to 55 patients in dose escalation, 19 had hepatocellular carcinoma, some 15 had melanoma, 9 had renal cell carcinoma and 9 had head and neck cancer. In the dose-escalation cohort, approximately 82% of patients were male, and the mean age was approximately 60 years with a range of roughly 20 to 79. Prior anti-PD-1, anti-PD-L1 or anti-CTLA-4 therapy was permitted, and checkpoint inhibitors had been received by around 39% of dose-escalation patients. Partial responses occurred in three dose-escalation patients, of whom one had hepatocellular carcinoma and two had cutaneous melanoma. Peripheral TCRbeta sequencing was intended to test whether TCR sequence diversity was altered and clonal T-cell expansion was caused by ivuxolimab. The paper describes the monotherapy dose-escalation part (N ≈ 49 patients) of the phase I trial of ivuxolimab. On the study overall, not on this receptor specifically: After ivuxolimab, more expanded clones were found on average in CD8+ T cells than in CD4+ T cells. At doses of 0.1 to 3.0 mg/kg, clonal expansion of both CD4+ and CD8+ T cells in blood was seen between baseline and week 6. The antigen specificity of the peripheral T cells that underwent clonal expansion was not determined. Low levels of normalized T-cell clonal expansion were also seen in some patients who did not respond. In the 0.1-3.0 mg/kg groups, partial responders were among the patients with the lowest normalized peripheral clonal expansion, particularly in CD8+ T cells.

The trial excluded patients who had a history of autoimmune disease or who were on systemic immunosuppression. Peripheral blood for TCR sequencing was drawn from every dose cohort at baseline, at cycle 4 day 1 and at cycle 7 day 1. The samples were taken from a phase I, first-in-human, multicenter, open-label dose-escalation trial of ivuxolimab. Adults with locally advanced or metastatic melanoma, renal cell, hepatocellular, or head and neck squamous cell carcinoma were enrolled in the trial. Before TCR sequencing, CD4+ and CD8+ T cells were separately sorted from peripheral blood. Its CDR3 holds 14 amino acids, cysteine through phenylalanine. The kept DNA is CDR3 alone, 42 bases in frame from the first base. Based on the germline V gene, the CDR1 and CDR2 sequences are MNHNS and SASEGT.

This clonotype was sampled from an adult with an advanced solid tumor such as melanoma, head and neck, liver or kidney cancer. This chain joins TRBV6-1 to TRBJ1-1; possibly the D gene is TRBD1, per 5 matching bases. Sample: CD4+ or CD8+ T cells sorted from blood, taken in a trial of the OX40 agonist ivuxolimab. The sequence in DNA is TGTGCTGTCCGGGGCCGGGACTCGAACACTGAAGCTTTCTTT. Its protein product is CAVRGRDSNTEAFF.